This T cell receptor beta chain was found in a study of T cell responses to AZD1222 COVID-19 vaccine. CDR1 SGHNT and CDR2 YYREEE come from the germline V gene (reference sequence). There are 16 residues in the CDR3. V lost 4 bases and J lost 7; bases outside the gene matches: 14. Produced via immunoSEQ multiplex PCR; TCRdb's table is partial and in-frame only. The data hold about 100,000 clones, with approximately 90% observed a single time. The chain uses TRBV5-4 and TRBJ1-2; TRBD1 matches at 9 bases. The material was peripheral blood, obtained on day 0 of AZD1222 vaccination. This receptor was obtained from an adult in good health. The CDR3 DNA reads TGTGCCAGCAGCGCGGGACAGGGCCCGTTCGGGGGTGGCTACACCTTC. The encoded protein is CASSAGQGPFGGGYTF.